The rows below give T cell receptor beta chains drawn from one sample of a study of blood T cell repertoires in COVID-19. TCRdb's copy holds only in-frame clones and misses some; the assay was immunoSEQ multiplex PCR. The sample shows approximately 150,000 clones, 82% of them seen only once. Sequenced sample: PBMCs or T cells enriched from blood (not recorded which). The source of these receptors is a man in his sixties who had recovered from COVID-19. CDR3s include the opening cysteine and the closing phenylalanine or tryptophan. The D gene is left open where the match is weak. Clone size appears in some rows only: once, few, many, or a class for an expanded clone.

>-|-|TRBJ2-1|TRBV5-6
CASSYRQRANNEQFF
TGTGCCAGCAGCTACCGGCAGCGGGCTAACAATGAGCAGTTCTTC
>-|TRBD2|TRBJ2-1|TRBV7-8
CASSSGGRIGNEQFF
TGTGCCAGCAGCTCCGGGGGGAGGATTGGCAATGAGCAGTTCTTC
>-|TRBD1|TRBJ1-4|TRBV9
CASSVGTGGIEKLFF
TGTGCCAGCAGCGTAGGGACAGGGGGGATTGAAAAACTGTTTTTT
>-|TRBD1|TRBJ2-1|TRBV7-2
CASSPTGPVQFF
TGTGCCAGCAGCCCGACAGGGCCGGTTCAGTTCTTC
>few|TRBD1|TRBJ2-3|TRBV2
CASSLGGDTQYF
TGTGCCAGCAGTTTAGGGGGCGATACGCAGTATTTT
>-|TRBD1|TRBJ2-7|TRBV10-3
CAIRPPGQAYEQYF
TGTGCCATCAGACCCCCGGGACAGGCCTACGAGCAGTACTTC
>-|-|TRBJ1-3|TRBV28
CASSSGGNTIYF
TGTGCCAGCAGTTCCGGTGGAAACACCATATATTTT
>once|TRBD2|TRBJ2-1|TRBV9
CASTLAGLPYNEQFF
TGTGCCAGCACCTTAGCGGGCCTCCCCTACAATGAGCAGTTCTTC
>-|-|TRBJ1-5|TRBV28
CASSFPRGAQGGNQPQHF
TGTGCCAGCAGTTTCCCACGAGGGGCACAGGGCGGCAATCAGCCCCAGCATTTT
>-|-|TRBJ2-1|TRBV3-1/TRBV3-2
CASSQVTPRSSYNEQFF
TGTGCCAGCAGCCAAGTAACTCCTAGGAGCTCCTACAATGAGCAGTTCTTC
>-|-|TRBJ2-7|TRBV5-8
CASSFRGGWGEQYF
TGTGCCAGCAGCTTCAGGGGTGGGTGGGGCGAGCAGTACTTC
>once|-|TRBJ2-2|TRBV9
CASSVGSWAGELFF
TGTGCCAGCAGCGTCGGGAGTTGGGCCGGGGAGCTGTTTTTT
>-|-|TRBJ2-1|TRBV28
CASRTHGGHEQFF
TGTGCCAGCAGAACCCACGGGGGGCATGAGCAGTTCTTC
>-|TRBD2|TRBJ2-3|TRBV30
CAWSVLRAGGPSTDTQYF
TGTGCCTGGAGTGTACTAAGAGCGGGGGGGCCTAGTACAGATACGCAGTATTTT
>few|TRBD2|TRBJ2-3|TRBV7-2
CASSPRTSGAGTQYF
TGTGCCAGCAGCCCCCGGACTAGCGGGGCGGGGACGCAGTATTTT
>-|-|TRBJ1-1|TRBV5-8
CASSYIRGPGPRTEAFF
TGTGCCAGCAGCTATATCAGGGGCCCGGGCCCACGCACTGAAGCTTTCTTT
>-|-|TRBJ1-2|TRBV29-1
CSVAQNYGYTF
TGCAGCGTTGCACAGAACTATGGCTACACCTTC
>-|-|TRBJ2-7|TRBV5-1
CASSSQGGTYEQYF
TGCGCCAGCAGCTCGCAGGGTGGGACCTACGAGCAGTACTTC
>-|TRBD1|TRBJ2-4|TRBV7-8
CASSQAPGTGILENIQYF
TGTGCCAGCAGCCAAGCTCCCGGGACAGGGATCTTAGAAAACATTCAGTACTTC
>-|-|TRBJ2-1|TRBV10-3
CAIRPGATGNEQFF
TGTGCCATCAGGCCCGGCGCTACGGGCAATGAGCAGTTCTTC
>-|-|TRBJ1-2|TRBV6-1
CASSDQNRGGSNYGYTF
TGTGCCAGCAGTGACCAAAATAGGGGGGGTTCTAACTATGGCTACACCTTC
>-|-|TRBJ1-1|TRBV27
CASSLFPSNTEAFF
TGTGCCAGCAGTTTATTCCCATCGAACACTGAAGCTTTCTTT
>-|-|TRBJ2-1|TRBV7-6
CASSSVISNEQFF
TGTGCCAGCAGCTCAGTTATTTCCAATGAGCAGTTCTTC
>-|TRBD1|TRBJ1-5|TRBV5-8
CASSSSLRVTGPQPQHF
TGTGCCAGCAGCTCATCGCTACGAGTGACAGGGCCTCAGCCCCAGCATTTT
>-|TRBD1|TRBJ1-2|TRBV7-8
CASSFGTGGYGYTF
TGTGCCAGCAGCTTTGGGACAGGGGGCTATGGCTACACCTTC
>-|-|TRBJ1-1|TRBV10-1
CASPLQARSPSDTEAFF
TGCGCCAGCCCCTTACAGGCCCGTAGCCCCTCGGACACTGAAGCTTTCTTT
>-|TRBD1|TRBJ1-4|TRBV18
CASSPPGQGQEKLFF
TGTGCCAGCTCACCACCGGGACAGGGCCAGGAAAAACTGTTTTTT
>-|-|TRBJ2-5|TRBV29-1
CSVEAGAGETQYF
TGCAGCGTTGAGGCAGGGGCGGGAGAGACCCAGTACTTC
>once|-|TRBJ1-4|TRBV25-1
CASSVSAEKLFF
TGTGCCAGCAGTGTAAGCGCCGAAAAACTGTTTTTT
>-|-|TRBJ1-1|TRBV12-3/TRBV12-4
CASTLMNTEAFF
TGTGCCAGCACCCTAATGAACACTGAAGCTTTCTTT
>-|-|TRBJ1-1|TRBV18
CASSTGQTGTEAFF
TGTGCCAGCTCAACAGGACAGACAGGCACTGAAGCTTTCTTT
>-|TRBD1|TRBJ2-7|TRBV9
CASSVGGTDSYEQYF
TGTGCCAGCAGCGTAGGGGGGACAGACTCTTACGAGCAGTACTTC
>-|TRBD2|TRBJ2-5|TRBV6-5
CASSRLAGGGETQYF
TGTGCCAGCAGTCGACTAGCGGGAGGAGGGGAGACCCAGTACTTC
>-|-|TRBJ1-5|TRBV2
CASSDLLMVGNQPQHF
TGTGCCAGCAGTGACCTACTCATGGTTGGCAATCAGCCCCAGCATTTT
>-|TRBD2|TRBJ2-1|TRBV11-1
CASSIPSGRVDNEQFF
TGTGCCAGCAGCATCCCTAGCGGGAGGGTGGACAATGAGCAGTTCTTC
>-|TRBD1|TRBJ1-3|TRBV9
CASSVEGQGGNTIYF
TGTGCCAGCAGCGTAGAGGGACAGGGGGGAAACACCATATATTTT
>-|-|TRBJ2-3|TRBV4-1
CASSQEGQGGTDTQYF
TGCGCCAGCAGCCAAGAAGGCCAGGGTGGCACAGATACGCAGTATTTT
>few|TRBD2|TRBJ2-4|TRBV29-1
CSVDPGTSGNIQYF
TGCAGCGTTGACCCCGGGACTAGCGGGAACATTCAGTACTTC
>-|-|TRBJ1-2|TRBV7-2
CASSFRVSDGYTF
TGTGCCAGCAGCTTCAGGGTTTCAGATGGCTACACCTTC
>-|-|TRBJ2-3|TRBV18
CASSPLSGVTDTQYF
TGTGCCAGCTCACCACTGTCAGGGGTCACAGATACGCAGTATTTT
>-|-|TRBJ1-2|TRBV3-1/TRBV3-2
CASSRQETTGYTF
TGTGCCAGCAGCCGACAGGAGACGACTGGCTACACCTTC
>-|-|TRBJ1-6|TRBV7-9
CASSLMTANSPLHF
TGTGCCAGCAGCTTAATGACAGCTAATTCACCCCTCCACTTT
>-|-|TRBJ1-3|TRBV29-1
CSVGEGGPSTIYF
TGCAGCGTTGGGGAGGGCGGACCAAGCACCATATATTTT
>-|-|TRBJ2-7|TRBV6-5
CASNPQFGGTYEQYF
TGTGCCAGCAACCCCCAGTTTGGGGGGACCTACGAGCAGTACTTC
>-|TRBD2|TRBJ2-5|TRBV28
CASSPGTTQETQYF
TGTGCCAGCAGTCCAGGGACTACCCAAGAGACCCAGTACTTC
>once|TRBD2|TRBJ2-1|TRBV13
CASSTSGTSYNEQFF
TGTGCCAGCAGCACAAGCGGGACCTCCTACAATGAGCAGTTCTTC
>-|-|TRBJ1-4|TRBV10-3
CAISVSGAGEKLFF
TGTGCCATCAGTGTGTCAGGGGCAGGTGAAAAACTGTTTTTT
>-|-|TRBJ1-3|TRBV5-1
CASSLDGGGSGNTIYF
TGCGCCAGCAGCTTGGACGGGGGTGGCTCTGGAAACACCATATATTTT
>-|-|TRBJ2-2|TRBV6-5
CASSKTGLTGELFF
TGTGCCAGCAGTAAGACAGGTCTCACCGGGGAGCTGTTTTTT
>-|-|TRBJ2-3|TRBV14
CASSQDLRHTDTQYF
TGTGCCAGCAGCCAAGATCTCCGACACACAGATACGCAGTATTTT
>-|-|TRBJ2-7|TRBV28
CASSITRHRRGYWPYEQYF
TGTGCCAGCAGTATCACAAGACACCGGCGAGGGTATTGGCCCTACGAGCAGTACTTC
>-|-|TRBJ1-1|TRBV2
CASSEQGRNTEAFF
TGTGCCAGCAGTGAACAGGGCAGGAACACTGAAGCTTTCTTT
>few|-|TRBJ2-3|TRBV5-1
CASSLDGARGSEASTDTQYF
TGCGCCAGCAGCCTCGACGGAGCTCGCGGTAGCGAAGCTAGCACAGATACGCAGTATTTT
>-|TRBD2|TRBJ2-1|TRBV9
CASSVGLGGGTYNEQFF
TGTGCCAGCAGCGTCGGCTTAGGCGGGGGAACCTACAATGAGCAGTTCTTC
>many|TRBD1|TRBJ1-2|TRBV11-2
CASSLNNRGTGYTF
TGTGCCAGCAGCTTAAATAACAGGGGAACTGGCTACACCTTC
>-|-|TRBJ2-7|TRBV10-3
CAIAYRVLIEQYF
TGTGCCATCGCCTACAGGGTTTTGATCGAGCAGTACTTC
>once|-|TRBJ1-5|TRBV5-4
CASSLGRDQPQHF
TGTGCCAGCAGCTTGGGACGGGATCAGCCCCAGCATTTT
>few|-|TRBJ2-5|TRBV9
CASSYQQSSKETQYF
TGTGCCAGCAGTTATCAACAGAGCTCCAAAGAGACCCAGTACTTC